This TCR beta chain came from a study of cytomegalovirus exposure and HLA in healthy donors. Whole-study context: Samples from HLA-typed donors yielded about 80 million unique TCRs in an early data release.

General study points: Upon later analysis, TCR association rates were observed to vary by HLA locus, being highest for DRB1 and lowest for HLA-C.

The CDR3 totals 12 residues. Germline-derived CDR1 and CDR2 are LNHDA and SQIVND (reference sequence). V was clipped by 3 bases and J by 3 bases, with 5 bases between them. This PCR relied on a set of 60 Vbeta primers and 13 Jbeta primers. Sequencing used immunoSEQ multiplex PCR; TCRdb keeps in-frame clones, though not all of them. The sample consists of about 160,000 clones, around 85% of them appearing once. This clone was recorded a few times. The antigen is not known. This clonotype originated in a man between 45 and 60 years old in good health and CMV-seropositive. The chain carries TRBV19 and TRBJ2-5, with no clear D. Sequencing was done on a sample of PBMCs. The CDR3 DNA reads TGTGCCAGTAGTATGGGCGAAGAGACCCAGTACTTC. This codes for CASSMGEETQYF.